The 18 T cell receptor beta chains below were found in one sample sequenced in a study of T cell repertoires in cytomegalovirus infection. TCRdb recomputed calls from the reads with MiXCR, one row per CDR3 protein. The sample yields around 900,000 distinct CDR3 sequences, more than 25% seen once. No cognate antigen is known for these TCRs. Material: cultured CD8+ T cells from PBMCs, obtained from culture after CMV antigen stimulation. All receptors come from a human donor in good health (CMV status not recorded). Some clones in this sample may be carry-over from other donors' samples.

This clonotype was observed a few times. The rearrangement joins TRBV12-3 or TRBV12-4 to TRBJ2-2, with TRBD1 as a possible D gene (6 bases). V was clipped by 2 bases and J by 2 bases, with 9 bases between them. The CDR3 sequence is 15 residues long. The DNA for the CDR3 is TGTGCCAGCAGTTTACCAGGGGATAACACCGGGGAGCTGTTTTTT. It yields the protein CASSLPGDNTGELFF.

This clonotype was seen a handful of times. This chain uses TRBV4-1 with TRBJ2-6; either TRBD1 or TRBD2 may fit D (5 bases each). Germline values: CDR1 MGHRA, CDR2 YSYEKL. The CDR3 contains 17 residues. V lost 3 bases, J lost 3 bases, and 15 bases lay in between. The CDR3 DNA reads TGCGCCAGCAGCCATTCTCAGAGGGGAAGTGGGGCCAACGTCCTGACTTTC. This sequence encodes CASSHSQRGSGANVLTF.

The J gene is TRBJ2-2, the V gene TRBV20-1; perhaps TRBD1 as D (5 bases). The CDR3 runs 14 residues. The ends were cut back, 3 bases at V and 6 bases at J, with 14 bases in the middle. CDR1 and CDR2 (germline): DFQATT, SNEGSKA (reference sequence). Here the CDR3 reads CSASAGKIAGELFF. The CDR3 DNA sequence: TGCAGTGCTAGTGCAGGGAAGATTGCCGGGGAGCTGTTTTTT.

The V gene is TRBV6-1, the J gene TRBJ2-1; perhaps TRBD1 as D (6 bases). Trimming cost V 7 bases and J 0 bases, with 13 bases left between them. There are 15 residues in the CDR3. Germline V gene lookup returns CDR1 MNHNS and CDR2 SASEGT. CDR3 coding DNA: TGTGCCAGCACCCATTGGGACACCTCCTACAATGAGCAGTTCTTC. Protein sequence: CASTHWDTSYNEQFF.

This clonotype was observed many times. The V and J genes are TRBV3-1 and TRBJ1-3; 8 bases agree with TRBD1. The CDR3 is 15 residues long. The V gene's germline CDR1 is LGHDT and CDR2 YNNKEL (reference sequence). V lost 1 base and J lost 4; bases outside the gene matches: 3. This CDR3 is CASSQVRTGGNTIYF. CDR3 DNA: TGTGCCAGCAGCCAAGTACGGACAGGGGGAAACACCATATATTTT.

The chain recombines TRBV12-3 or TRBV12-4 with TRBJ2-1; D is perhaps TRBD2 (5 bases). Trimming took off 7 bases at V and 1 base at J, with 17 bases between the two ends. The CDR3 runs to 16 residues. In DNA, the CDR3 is TGTGCCAGCACTCCGGACTCCTGGGAGTCCTACAATGAGCAGTTCTTC. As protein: CASTPDSWESYNEQFF.

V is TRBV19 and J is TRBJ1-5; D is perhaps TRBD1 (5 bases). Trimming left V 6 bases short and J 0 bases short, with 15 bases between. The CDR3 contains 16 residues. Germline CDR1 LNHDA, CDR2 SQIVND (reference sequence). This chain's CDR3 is CASSSTGLYSNQPQHF. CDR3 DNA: TGTGCCAGTAGCTCTACAGGACTTTATAGCAATCAGCCCCAGCATTTT.

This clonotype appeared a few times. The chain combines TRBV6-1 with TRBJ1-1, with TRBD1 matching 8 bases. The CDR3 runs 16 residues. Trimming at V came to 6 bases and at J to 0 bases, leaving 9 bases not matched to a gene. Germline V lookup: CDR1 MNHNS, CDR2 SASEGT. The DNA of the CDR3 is TGTGCCAGCAGCAACGACAGGGGCCTCCTGAACACTGAAGCTTTCTTT. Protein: CASSNDRGLLNTEAFF.

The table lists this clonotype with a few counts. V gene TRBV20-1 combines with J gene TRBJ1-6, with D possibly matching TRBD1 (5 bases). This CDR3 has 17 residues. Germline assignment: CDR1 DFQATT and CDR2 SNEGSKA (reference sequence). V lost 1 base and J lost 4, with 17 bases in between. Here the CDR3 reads CSARGSGPGQYNSPLHF. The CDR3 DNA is TGCAGTGCTAGAGGATCTGGGCCCGGACAATATAATTCACCCCTCCACTTT.

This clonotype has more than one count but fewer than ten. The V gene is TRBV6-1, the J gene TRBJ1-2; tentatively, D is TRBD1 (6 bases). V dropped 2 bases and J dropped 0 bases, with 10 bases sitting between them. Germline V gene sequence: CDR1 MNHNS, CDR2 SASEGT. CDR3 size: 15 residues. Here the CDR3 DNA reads TGTGCCAGCAGTGAACAGGGGCTGACTAACTATGGCTACACCTTC. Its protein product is CASSEQGLTNYGYTF.

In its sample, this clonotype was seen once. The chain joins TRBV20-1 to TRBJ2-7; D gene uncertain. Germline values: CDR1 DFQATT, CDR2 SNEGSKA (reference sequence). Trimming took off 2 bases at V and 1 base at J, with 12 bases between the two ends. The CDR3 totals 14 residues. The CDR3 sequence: CSARNRSRSYEQYF. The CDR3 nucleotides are TGCAGTGCTAGAAACCGTAGCCGATCCTACGAGCAGTACTTC.

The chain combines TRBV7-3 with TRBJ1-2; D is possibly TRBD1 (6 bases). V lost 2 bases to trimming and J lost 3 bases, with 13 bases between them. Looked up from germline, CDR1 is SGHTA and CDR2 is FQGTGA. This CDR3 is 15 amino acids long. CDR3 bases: TGTGCCAGCAGCTTAGGGGGCGCCGAGGACTATGGCTACACCTTC. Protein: CASSLGGAEDYGYTF.

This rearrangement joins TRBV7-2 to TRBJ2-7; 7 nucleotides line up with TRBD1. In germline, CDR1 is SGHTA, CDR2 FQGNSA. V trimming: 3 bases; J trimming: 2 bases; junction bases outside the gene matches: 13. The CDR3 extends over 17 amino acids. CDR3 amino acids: CASSFATGAPGTYEQYF. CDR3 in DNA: TGTGCCAGCAGCTTCGCTACAGGGGCTCCCGGGACCTACGAGCAGTACTTC. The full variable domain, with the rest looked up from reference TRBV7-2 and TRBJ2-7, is GAGVSQSPSNKVTEKGKDVELRCDPISGHTALYWYRQSLGQGLEFLIYFQGNSAPDKSGLPSDRFSAERTGGSVSTLTIQRTQQEDSAVYLCASSFATGAPGTYEQYFGPGTRLTVT.

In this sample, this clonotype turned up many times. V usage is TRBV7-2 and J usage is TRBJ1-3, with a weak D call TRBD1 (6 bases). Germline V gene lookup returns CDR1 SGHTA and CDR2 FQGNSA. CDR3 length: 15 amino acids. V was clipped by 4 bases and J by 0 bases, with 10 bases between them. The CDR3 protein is CASSSSTGSGNTIYF. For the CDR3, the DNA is TGTGCCAGCAGCTCATCGACAGGCTCTGGAAACACCATATATTTT.

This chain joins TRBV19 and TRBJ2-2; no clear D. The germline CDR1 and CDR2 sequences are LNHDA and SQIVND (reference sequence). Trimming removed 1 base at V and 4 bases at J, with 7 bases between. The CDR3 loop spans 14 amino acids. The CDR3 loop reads CASSIGESTGELFF. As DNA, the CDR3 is TGTGCCAGTAGTATAGGAGAGTCCACCGGGGAGCTGTTTTTT.

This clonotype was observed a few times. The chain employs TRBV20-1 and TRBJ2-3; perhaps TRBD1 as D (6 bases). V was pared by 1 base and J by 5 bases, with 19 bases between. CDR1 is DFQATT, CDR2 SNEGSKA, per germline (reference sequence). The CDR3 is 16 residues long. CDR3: CSARAQGKWVGDTQYF. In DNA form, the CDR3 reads TGCAGTGCTAGAGCCCAGGGGAAGTGGGTGGGAGATACGCAGTATTTT.

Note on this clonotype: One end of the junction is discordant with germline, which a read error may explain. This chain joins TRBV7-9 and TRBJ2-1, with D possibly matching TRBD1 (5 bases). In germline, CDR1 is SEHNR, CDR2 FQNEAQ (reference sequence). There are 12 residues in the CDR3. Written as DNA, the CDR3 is TGTGCCAGCAGTTTAGTTCCGGACACGCAGTTCTTC. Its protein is CASSLVPDTQFF.

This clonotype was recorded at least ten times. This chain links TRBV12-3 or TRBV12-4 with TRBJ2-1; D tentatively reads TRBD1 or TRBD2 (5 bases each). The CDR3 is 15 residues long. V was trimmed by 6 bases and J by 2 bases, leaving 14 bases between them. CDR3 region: CASRPGVGAYNEQFF. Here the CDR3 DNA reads TGTGCCAGCAGGCCCGGAGTGGGGGCCTACAATGAGCAGTTCTTC.